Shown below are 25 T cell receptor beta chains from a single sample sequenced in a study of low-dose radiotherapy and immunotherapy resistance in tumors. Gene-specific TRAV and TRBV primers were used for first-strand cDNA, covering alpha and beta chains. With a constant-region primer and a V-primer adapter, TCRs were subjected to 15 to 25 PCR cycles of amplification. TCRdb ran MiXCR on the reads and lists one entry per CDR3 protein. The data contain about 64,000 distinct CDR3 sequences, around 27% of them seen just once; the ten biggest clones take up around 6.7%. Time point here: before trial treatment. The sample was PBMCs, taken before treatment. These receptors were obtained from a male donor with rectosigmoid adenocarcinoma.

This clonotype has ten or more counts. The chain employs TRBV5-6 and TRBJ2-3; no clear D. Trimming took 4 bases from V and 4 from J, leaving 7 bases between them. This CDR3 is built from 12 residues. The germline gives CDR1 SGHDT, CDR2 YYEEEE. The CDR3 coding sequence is TGTGCCAGCAGCCGTTCCGCAGATACGCAGTATTTT. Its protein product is CASSRSADTQYF. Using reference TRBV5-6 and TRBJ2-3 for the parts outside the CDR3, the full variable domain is DAGVTQSPTHLIKTRGQQVTLRCSPKSGHDTVSWYQQALGQGPQFIFQYYEEEERQRGNFPDRFSGHQFPNYSSELNVNALLLGDSALYLCASSRSADTQYFGPGTRLTVL.

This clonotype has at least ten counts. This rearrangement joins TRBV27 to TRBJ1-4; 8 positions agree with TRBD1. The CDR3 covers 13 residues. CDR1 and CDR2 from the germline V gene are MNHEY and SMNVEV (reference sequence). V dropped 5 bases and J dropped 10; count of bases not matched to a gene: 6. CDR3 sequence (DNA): TGTGCCAGCAGTAAAGCGGACAGGGCAAAACTGTTTTTT. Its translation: CASSKADRAKLFF.

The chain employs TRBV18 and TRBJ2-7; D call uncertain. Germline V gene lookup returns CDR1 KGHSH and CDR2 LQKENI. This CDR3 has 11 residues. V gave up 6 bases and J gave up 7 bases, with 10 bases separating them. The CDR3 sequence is CASSRKEEQYF. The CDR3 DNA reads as TGTGCCAGCTCCCGGAAGGAGGAGCAGTACTTC.

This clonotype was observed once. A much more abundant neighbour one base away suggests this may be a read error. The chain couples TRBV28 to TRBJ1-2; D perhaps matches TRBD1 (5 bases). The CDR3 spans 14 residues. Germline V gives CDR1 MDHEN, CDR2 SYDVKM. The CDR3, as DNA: TGTGCCGGCAGCTCCGGGCCGTCTGGGGGTGGCTACACCTTC. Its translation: CAGSSGPSGGGYTF.

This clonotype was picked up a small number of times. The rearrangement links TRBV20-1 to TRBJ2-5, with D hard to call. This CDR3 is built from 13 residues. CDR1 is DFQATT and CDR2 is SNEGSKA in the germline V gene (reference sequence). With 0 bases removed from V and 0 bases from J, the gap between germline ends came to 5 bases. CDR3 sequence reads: CSAREAHQETQYF. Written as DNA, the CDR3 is TGCAGTGCTAGAGAGGCCCACCAAGAGACCCAGTACTTC.

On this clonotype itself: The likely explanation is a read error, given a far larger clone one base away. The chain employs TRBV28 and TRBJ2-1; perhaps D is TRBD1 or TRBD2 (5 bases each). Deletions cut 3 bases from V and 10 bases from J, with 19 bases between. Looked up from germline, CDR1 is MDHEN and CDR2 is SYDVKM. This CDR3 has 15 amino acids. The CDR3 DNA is TGTGCCAGCAGTTTCGCTGGGGGTCCGGGGTACGAGCAGTTCTTC. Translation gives CASSFAGGPGYEQFF.

Written as DNA, the CDR3 is TGTGCCAGCAGCCCGCTTTGGACCGGGGAGCTGTTTTTT. Translating it yields CASSPLWTGELFF. This rearrangement joins TRBV21-1 to TRBJ2-2; the table names TRBD2, a call not compared with the DNA. TRBV21-1 is a pseudogene locus. This CDR3 has 13 residues.

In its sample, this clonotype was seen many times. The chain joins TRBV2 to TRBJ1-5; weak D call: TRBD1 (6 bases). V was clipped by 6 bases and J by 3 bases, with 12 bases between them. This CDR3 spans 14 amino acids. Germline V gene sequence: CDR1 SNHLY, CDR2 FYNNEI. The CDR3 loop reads CASSVSGVNQPQHF. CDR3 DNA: TGTGCCAGCAGCGTGTCAGGGGTCAATCAGCCCCAGCATTTT.

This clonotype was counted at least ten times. The CDR3: CASSLWDWYNEQFF. For the CDR3, the DNA is TGTGCCAGCAGTCTCTGGGACTGGTACAATGAGCAGTTCTTC. The V gene is TRBV5-6, the J gene TRBJ2-1, with D possibly being TRBD2 (6 bases). Germline assignment: CDR1 SGHDT and CDR2 YYEEEE. The CDR3 is 14 amino acids. The V end lost 5 bases, the J end lost 4 bases, and 13 bases lay between the germline ends.

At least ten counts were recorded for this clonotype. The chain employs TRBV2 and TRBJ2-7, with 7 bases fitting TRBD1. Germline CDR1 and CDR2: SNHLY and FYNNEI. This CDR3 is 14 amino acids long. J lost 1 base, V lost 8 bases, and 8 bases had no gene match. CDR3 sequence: CASDTGTDSYEQYF. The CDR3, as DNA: TGTGCCAGCGACACCGGGACAGATTCCTACGAGCAGTACTTC.

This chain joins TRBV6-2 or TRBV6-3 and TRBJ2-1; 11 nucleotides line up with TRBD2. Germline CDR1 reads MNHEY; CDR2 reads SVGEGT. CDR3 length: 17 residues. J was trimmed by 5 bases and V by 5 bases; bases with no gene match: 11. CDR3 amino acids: CASSRLVVAGGNNEQFF. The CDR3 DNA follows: TGTGCCAGCAGTCGTCTCGTGGTAGCGGGAGGGAACAATGAGCAGTTCTTC.

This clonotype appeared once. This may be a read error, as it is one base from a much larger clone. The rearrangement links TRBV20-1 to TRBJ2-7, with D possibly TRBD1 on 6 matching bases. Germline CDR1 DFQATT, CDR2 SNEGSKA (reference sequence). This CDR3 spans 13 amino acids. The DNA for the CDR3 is TGCAGTGCCCCTAGGCAGGGGCTCCACGAGCAGTCCTTC. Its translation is CSAPRQGLHEQSF.

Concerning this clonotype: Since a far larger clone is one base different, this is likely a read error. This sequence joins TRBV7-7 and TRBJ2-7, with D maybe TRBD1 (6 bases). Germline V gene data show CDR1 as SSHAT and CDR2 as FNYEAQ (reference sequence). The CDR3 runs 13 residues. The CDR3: CASSGQQGYERYF. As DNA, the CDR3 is TGTGCCAGCTCTGGGCAACAGGGCTACGAGCGGTACTTC.

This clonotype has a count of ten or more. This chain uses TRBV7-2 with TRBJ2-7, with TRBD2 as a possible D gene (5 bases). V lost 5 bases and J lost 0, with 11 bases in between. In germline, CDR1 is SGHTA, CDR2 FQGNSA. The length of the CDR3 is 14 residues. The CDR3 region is CASSRTSSSYEQYF. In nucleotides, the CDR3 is TGTGCCAGCAGCAGGACTTCGAGCTCCTACGAGCAGTACTTC.

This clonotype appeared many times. CDR3 nucleotides: TGTGCCAGCAGCCAAGATAGAGGTCAGGGGACTGGAAACACCATATATTTT. Amino acids: CASSQDRGQGTGNTIYF. The rearrangement uses TRBV4-2 and TRBJ1-3; TRBD1 might be the D (6 bases). The V and J ends lost 0 bases and 2 bases respectively, with 14 bases between them. The germline V gene has CDR1 LGHNA and CDR2 YNFKEQ. The CDR3 is made up of 17 amino acids.

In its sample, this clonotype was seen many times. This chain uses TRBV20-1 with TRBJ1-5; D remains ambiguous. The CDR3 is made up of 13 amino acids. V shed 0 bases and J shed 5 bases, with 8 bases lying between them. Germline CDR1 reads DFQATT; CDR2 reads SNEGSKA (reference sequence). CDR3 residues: CSARDSTYQPQHF. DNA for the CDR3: TGCAGTGCTAGAGACAGTACCTATCAGCCCCAGCATTTT.

The CDR3: CSVAGTSGSYEQYF. CDR3 in DNA: TGCAGCGTTGCCGGGACTAGCGGGAGCTACGAGCAGTACTTC. V usage is TRBV29-1 and J usage is TRBJ2-7, with 14 bases matching TRBD2. From germline, CDR1 is SQVTM and CDR2 ANQGSEA. Trimming took 4 bases from V and 3 from J; bases not matched to a gene: 2. This CDR3 comprises 14 residues.

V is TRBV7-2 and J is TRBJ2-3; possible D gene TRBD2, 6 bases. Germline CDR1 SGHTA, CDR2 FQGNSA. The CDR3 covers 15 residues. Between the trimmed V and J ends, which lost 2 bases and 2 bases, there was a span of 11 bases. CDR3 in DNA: TGTGCCAGCAGCTTACCCGCTAGCGCCACAGATACGCAGTATTTT. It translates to CASSLPASATDTQYF.

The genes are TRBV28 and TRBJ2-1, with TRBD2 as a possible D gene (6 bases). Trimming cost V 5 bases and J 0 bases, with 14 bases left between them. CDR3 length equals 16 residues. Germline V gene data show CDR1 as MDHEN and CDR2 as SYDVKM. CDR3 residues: CASSPPGTYSYNEQFF. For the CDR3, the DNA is TGTGCCAGCAGTCCGCCCGGGACTTACTCCTACAATGAGCAGTTCTTC.

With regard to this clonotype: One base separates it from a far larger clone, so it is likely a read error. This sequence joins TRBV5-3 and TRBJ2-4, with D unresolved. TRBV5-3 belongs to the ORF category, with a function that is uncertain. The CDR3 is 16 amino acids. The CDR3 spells CASSSQARQAKNIQYF. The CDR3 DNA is TGTGCCAGCAGCTCGCAGGCACGGCAAGCCAAAAACATTCAGTACTTC.

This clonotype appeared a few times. The CDR3 coding sequence is TGTGCCAGCAGAAGGCGCGGGGAGGGGGCAGTCTATGGCTACACCTTC. This gives the protein CASRRRGEGAVYGYTF. This chain links TRBV28 with TRBJ1-2, with TRBD1 matching 7 bases. The V gene's germline CDR1 is MDHEN and CDR2 SYDVKM. The CDR3 contains 16 residues. Trimming removed 6 bases from V and 4 bases from J; junction bases left unmatched: 14.

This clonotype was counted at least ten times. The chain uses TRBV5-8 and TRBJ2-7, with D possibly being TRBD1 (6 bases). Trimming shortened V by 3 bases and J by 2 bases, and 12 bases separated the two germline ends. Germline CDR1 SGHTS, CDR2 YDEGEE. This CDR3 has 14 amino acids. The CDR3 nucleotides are TGTGCCAGCAGCTCTGGACAGATTACCTACGAGCAGTACTTC. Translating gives CASSSGQITYEQYF.

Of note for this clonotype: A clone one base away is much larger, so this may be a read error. The CDR3 loop is CASIRERTARNQPQHF. As DNA, the CDR3 is TGTGCCAGCATAAGGGAAAGGACGGCTCGCAATCAGCCCCAGCATTTT. The chain joins TRBV6-2 or TRBV6-3 to TRBJ1-5; no clear D gene. Germline values: CDR1 MNHEY, CDR2 SVGEGT. Trimming took 7 bases from V and 2 from J, leaving 18 bases between them. CDR3 size: 16 residues.

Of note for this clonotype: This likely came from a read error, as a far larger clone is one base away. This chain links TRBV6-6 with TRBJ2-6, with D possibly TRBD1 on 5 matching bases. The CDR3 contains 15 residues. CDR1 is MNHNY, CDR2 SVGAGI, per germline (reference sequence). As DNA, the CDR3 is TGTGCCAGCGCCCCCCCCGTCTCTGGGGCCTACGTCCTGACTTTC. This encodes CASAPPVSGAYVLTF.

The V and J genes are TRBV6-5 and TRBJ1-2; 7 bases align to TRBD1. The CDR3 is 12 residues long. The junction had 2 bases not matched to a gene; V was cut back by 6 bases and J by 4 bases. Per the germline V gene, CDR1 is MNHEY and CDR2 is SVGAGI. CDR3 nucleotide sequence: TGTGCCAGCAGGACAGGGAGCTATGGCTACACCTTC. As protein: CASRTGSYGYTF.